These 24 T cell receptor beta chains originate from one sample sequenced in a study of T cell repertoires in aging, cancer and after chemotherapy. Multiplex touch-down PCR with TRB-A/B primers amplified rearranged V-D-J TRB sequences. TCRdb independently ran MiXCR on the multiplex PCR reads; one entry per CDR3 protein. The table shows over a thousand distinct CDR3 sequences, with approximately 15% occurring only once. TCR beta rearrangements were amplified from peripheral blood genomic DNA. Sequencing was carried out using blood. The source of these receptors is a human donor with a solid tumor.

This clonotype is labeled medium-sized. The V and J genes are TRBV12-3 or TRBV12-4 and TRBJ2-7; the match to TRBD1 covers 9 bases. V was pared by 4 bases and J by 3 bases, with 13 bases of the junction left unmatched. The length of the CDR3 is 17 residues. The chain's CDR3 is CASSYHAWDRVLYEQYF. The DNA of the CDR3 is TGTGCCAGCAGTTATCATGCGTGGGACAGGGTACTCTACGAGCAGTACTTC.

This clonotype is classed as large. V is TRBV6-5 and J is TRBJ1-2; unclear D gene. The CDR3 extends over 13 amino acids. V gave up 5 bases and J gave up 6 bases, with 13 bases separating them. The germline gives CDR1 MNHEY, CDR2 SVGAGI. In DNA, the CDR3 is TGTGCCAGCAGTGATGAGAGATGGGATGGCTACACCTTC. Its translation: CASSDERWDGYTF.

By frequency in the sample, this clonotype is large. V gene TRBV27 combines with J gene TRBJ2-3; D might be TRBD1 (5 bases). The germline gives CDR1 MNHEY, CDR2 SMNVEV (reference sequence). V was clipped by 0 bases and J by 6 bases, with 16 bases between them. This CDR3 spans 16 amino acids. The CDR3 DNA reads as TGTGCCAGCAGTTTATCCCAGGGTTTTAGTGTGGATACGCAGTATTTT. Protein: CASSLSQGFSVDTQYF.

V and J are TRBV5-1 and TRBJ2-1; 7 bases line up with TRBD1. The CDR3 contains 16 residues. After removal of 4 bases from V and 2 bases from J, the junction contained 9 bases not matched to a gene. Germline-derived CDR1 and CDR2 are SGHRS and YFSETQ. Here the CDR3 DNA reads TGCGCCAGCAGCCCGCTACAGGGGCACCCCTACAATGAGCAGTTCTTC. This sequence encodes CASSPLQGHPYNEQFF.

By share of the sample, this clonotype is large. The V call is TRBV19, the J call TRBJ1-1; D remains unclear. Deletions cut 1 base from V and 2 bases from J, with 11 bases between. The germline CDR1 and CDR2 sequences are LNHDA and SQIVND (reference sequence). The CDR3 is 15 amino acids. The CDR3, as DNA: TGTGCCAGTAGTATAGGGGCGGTGATCAACACTGAAGCTTTCTTT. Amino acids: CASSIGAVINTEAFF.

In the case of this clonotype: Given the absence of the conserved phenylalanine or tryptophan at the CDR3 end, a read error is likely. This chain uses TRBV18 with TRBJ1-2; TRBD1 matches 12 bases. Germline-derived CDR1 and CDR2 are KGHSH and LQKENI. The CDR3 sequence is 13 residues long. Trimming cost V 6 bases and J 8 bases; bases outside gene matches: 4. The CDR3 DNA follows: TGTGCCAGCTCCGCCGGGACAGGGGGCGGCTACACCTCC. Translation: CASSAGTGGGYTS.

The chain carries TRBV7-9 and TRBJ2-3; no clear D. Germline V gives CDR1 SEHNR, CDR2 FQNEAQ (reference sequence). V lost 3 bases and J 4 bases, leaving 11 bases between the germline ends. CDR3 length equals 14 residues. The CDR3 protein is CASSFSSTADTQYF. As DNA, the CDR3 is TGTGCCAGCAGCTTCTCGAGCACAGCAGATACGCAGTATTTT.

This clonotype is medium-sized within its sample. The chain recombines TRBV11-3 with TRBJ1-1; no clear D. This CDR3 is 13 amino acids long. Germline V gene sequence: CDR1 SGHNT, CDR2 YENEEA. Trimming pared 2 bases from V and 4 bases from J, leaving 8 bases between. The chain's CDR3 is CASSLKWRTEAFF. CDR3 nucleotides: TGTGCCAGCAGCTTAAAATGGCGCACTGAAGCTTTCTTT.

The genes are TRBV10-3 and TRBJ1-5, with D perhaps matching TRBD1 (6 bases). Germline V CDR1 and CDR2: ENHRY, SYGVKD. The CDR3 covers 18 residues. The ends were cut back, 0 bases at V and 4 bases at J, with 19 bases in the middle. DNA for the CDR3: TGTGCCATCAGTGAGTCGATCGCGGGGGCAGGGTGGAATCAGCCCCAGCATTTT. It codes for CAISESIAGAGWNQPQHF.

This clonotype was detected a few times. The chain combines TRBV6-2 or TRBV6-3 with TRBJ1-1; TRBD1 might be the D (5 bases). The CDR3 covers 16 residues. Trimming took off 1 base at V and 5 bases at J, with 17 bases between the two ends. The V gene's germline CDR1 is MNHEY and CDR2 SVGEGT. CDR3 nucleotide sequence: TGTGCCAGCAGTTACTTAACCAGCCTACAGGAAACTGAAGCTTTCTTT. It translates to CASSYLTSLQETEAFF.

This clonotype is deemed medium-sized (0.01 to 0.1%). This chain joins TRBV6-5 and TRBJ1-2; no clear D. Trimming removed 10 bases from V and 12 bases from J, with 15 bases in between. CDR1 is MNHEY and CDR2 is SVGAGI in the germline V gene. The CDR3 length is 10 residues. The CDR3 DNA reads as TGTGCCACCGGGAACGGGGTAAACACCTTC. This encodes CATGNGVNTF.

This clonotype counts as large (0.1 to 1%). The chain couples TRBV7-2 to TRBJ2-1; D remains unclear. The CDR3 length is 14 residues. Germline lookup yields CDR1 SGHTA and CDR2 FQGNSA. Deletions cut 1 base from V and 3 bases from J, with 7 bases between. This chain's CDR3 is CASSLGYSYNEQFF. Here the CDR3 DNA reads TGTGCCAGCAGCTTAGGATACAGCTACAATGAGCAGTTCTTC.

This clonotype was seen a single time. V usage is TRBV27 and J usage is TRBJ2-5, with D hard to call. From germline, CDR1 is MNHEY and CDR2 SMNVEV (reference sequence). The germline V and J ends were trimmed by 5 bases and 4 bases, with 14 bases remaining between them. The CDR3 consists of 14 residues. Here the CDR3 reads CASSDPPLRETQYF. CDR3 nucleotides: TGTGCCAGCAGTGATCCCCCCTTGAGAGAGACCCAGTACTTC.

In its sample, this clonotype was seen once. V gene TRBV5-8 combines with J gene TRBJ2-5; D assignment may be TRBD1 or TRBD2 (5 bases each). Trimming took 4 bases from V and 7 from J, leaving 23 bases between them. CDR3 length: 16 residues. The germline V gene has CDR1 SGHTS and CDR2 YDEGEE. CDR3 residues: CASSRSSAGGTGTQYF. CDR3 bases: TGTGCCAGCAGCCGTTCCTCCGCTGGGGGAACGGGGACCCAGTACTTC.

By share of the sample, this clonotype is medium-sized (0.01 to 0.1%). This chain connects TRBV7-2 to TRBJ1-4, with 7 bases matching TRBD1. Germline V gives CDR1 SGHTA, CDR2 FQGNSA. The V segment lost 6 bases and the J segment 7 bases; nucleotides outside the gene matches: 8. This CDR3 region has 14 residues. CDR3 sequence reads: CASSTGAGGEKLFF. For the CDR3, the DNA is TGTGCCAGCAGTACCGGGGCAGGGGGTGAAAAACTGTTTTTT.

This clonotype is labeled medium-sized. This sequence joins TRBV27 and TRBJ2-2, with TRBD1 matching 7 bases. This CDR3 comprises 14 residues. The ends lost 6 bases at V and 5 bases at J; junction bases unmatched: 6. Germline assignment: CDR1 MNHEY and CDR2 SMNVEV (reference sequence). Here the CDR3 reads CASRSTGLTGELFF. For the CDR3, the DNA is TGTGCCAGCAGATCGACAGGGCTGACCGGGGAGCTGTTTTTT.

By share of the sample, this clonotype is large. V gene TRBV13 combines with J gene TRBJ2-7; D may be TRBD2 (6 bases). V dropped 5 bases and J dropped 0 bases, with 11 bases sitting between them. This CDR3 contains 14 residues. The V gene's germline CDR1 is PRHDT and CDR2 FYEKMQ (reference sequence). In nucleotides, the CDR3 is TGTGCCAGCAGCACACGGGAGAGCTCCTACGAGCAGTACTTC. Its translation: CASSTRESSYEQYF.

Concerning this clonotype itself: Relative to the germline gene, one junction end is altered; a read error may explain this. V usage is TRBV4-3 and J usage is TRBJ2-7; weak D call: TRBD1 (5 bases). The CDR3 loop spans 14 amino acids. CDR1 is LGHNA, CDR2 YSLEER, per germline. The CDR3 here is CASSQGQDTYEQYF. CDR3 nucleotide sequence: TGTGCCAGCAGCCAAGGCCAGGACACGTACGAGCAGTACTTC.

By share, this clonotype ranks as large. One end of the junction varies from germline; a read error may be responsible. This chain uses TRBV7-3 with TRBJ2-3; 7 nucleotides line up with TRBD1. The CDR3 is made up of 16 amino acids. CDR1 is SGHTA, CDR2 FQGTGA, per germline. The CDR3: CASSYTGQVFTNTQYF. The CDR3 bases are TGTGCCAGCAGCTATACAGGACAGGTGTTCACAAATACGCAGTATTTT.

This clonotype was counted only a few times. The J gene is TRBJ2-1, the V gene TRBV7-3, with 10 bases fitting TRBD2. The CDR3 consists of 16 residues. V lost 4 bases and J lost 8; bases outside the gene matches: 11. The V gene's germline CDR1 is SGHTA and CDR2 FQGTGA. CDR3 residues: CASSSAAGGRRDEQFF. In nucleotides, the CDR3 is TGTGCCAGCAGCTCAGCAGCGGGGGGGCGTAGGGATGAGCAGTTCTTC.

The chain couples TRBV5-6 to TRBJ2-5, with D perhaps TRBD2 (6 bases). Germline CDR1 reads SGHDT; CDR2 reads YYEEEE. The CDR3 spans 14 residues. V was pared by 0 bases and J by 6 bases, with 12 bases between. CDR3 sequence: CASSLAAGRKTQYF. Here the CDR3 DNA reads TGTGCCAGCAGCTTGGCGGCTGGGAGGAAGACCCAGTACTTC.

Sample share makes this clonotype large (0.1 to 1%). J is TRBJ1-6 and V is TRBV30, with D unresolved. Trimming left V 0 bases short and J 9 bases short, with 6 bases between. The length of the CDR3 is 12 residues. Germline lookup yields CDR1 GTSNPN and CDR2 SVGIG (reference sequence). DNA of the CDR3: TGTGCCTGGAGTGTACTAGGTTCACCCCTCCACTTT. Its protein is CAWSVLGSPLHF.

The sample holds a few counts of this clonotype. This chain joins TRBV19 and TRBJ2-7, with 7 bases matching TRBD2. The V segment lost 3 bases and the J segment 5 bases; nucleotides outside the gene matches: 7. CDR3 length: 14 residues. Germline CDR1 reads LNHDA; CDR2 reads SQIVND (reference sequence). Here the CDR3 DNA reads TGTGCCAGTAGTATCGGGGGGACCCCCGACGAGCAGTACTTC. This gives the protein CASSIGGTPDEQYF.

This clonotype was picked up a small number of times. The rearrangement uses TRBV10-3 and TRBJ2-2; D gene ambiguous. Trimming took off 5 bases at V and 0 bases at J, with 16 bases between the two ends. The CDR3 has 17 residues. The V gene's germline CDR1 is ENHRY and CDR2 SYGVKD. In DNA, the CDR3 is TGTGCCATCAGTCGAAATTTAGGGCACGCGAACACCGGGGAGCTGTTTTTT. Translation gives CAISRNLGHANTGELFF.